The clone carrying this T cell receptor (beta chain) has just one count. The target antigen is unknown. Using its own MiXCR run on the reads, TCRdb lists one record per CDR3 protein. The data show roughly 990,000 distinct CDR3 sequences, less than 35% seen once. In germline, CDR1 is LNHDA, CDR2 SQIVND (reference sequence). Trimming shortened V by 3 bases and J by 0 bases, and 6 bases separated the two germline ends. The CDR3 has 14 amino acids. This sample is part of a study of T cell repertoires in cytomegalovirus infection. About the research overall: The authors relied on CMV epitopes, both recently identified HLA-C-restricted and well-studied HLA-B-restricted. Indicated by public TCR beta signatures were CMV infection and matching HLA type. Findings of the study overall: Across the ex vivo response, the dominant clonotypes were HLA-C-restricted CMV-specific TCR beta clonotypes.

The sequences come from cultured CD8+ T cells from PBMCs, collected from culture after CMV antigen stimulation. The TCR comes from a human donor in good health (CMV status not recorded). Some clones in this sample may be carry-over from other donors' samples. The chain combines TRBV19 with TRBJ1-5; D is unclear. The CDR3: CASSMLHSNQPQHF. The DNA for the CDR3 is TGTGCCAGTAGTATGTTACATAGCAATCAGCCCCAGCATTTT.